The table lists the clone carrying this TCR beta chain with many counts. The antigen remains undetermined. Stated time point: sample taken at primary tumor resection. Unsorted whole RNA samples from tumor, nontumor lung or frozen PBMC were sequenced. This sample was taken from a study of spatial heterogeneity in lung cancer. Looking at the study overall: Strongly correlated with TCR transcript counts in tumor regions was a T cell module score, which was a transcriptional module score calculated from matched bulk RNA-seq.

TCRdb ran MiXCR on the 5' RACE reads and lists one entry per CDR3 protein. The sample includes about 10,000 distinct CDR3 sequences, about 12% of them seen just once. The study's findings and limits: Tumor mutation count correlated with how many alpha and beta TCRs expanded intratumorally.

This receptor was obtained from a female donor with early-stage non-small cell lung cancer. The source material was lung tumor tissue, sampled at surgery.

The CDR3: CASRGADTQYF. As DNA, the CDR3 is TGTGCCAGCCGGGGGGCAGATACGCAGTATTTT. The chain carries TRBV27 and TRBJ2-3; 7 nucleotides match TRBD2. Trimming cost V 8 bases and J 4 bases; bases outside gene matches: 0. CDR1 and CDR2 from the germline V gene are MNHEY and SMNVEV (reference sequence). The CDR3 is made up of 11 amino acids.